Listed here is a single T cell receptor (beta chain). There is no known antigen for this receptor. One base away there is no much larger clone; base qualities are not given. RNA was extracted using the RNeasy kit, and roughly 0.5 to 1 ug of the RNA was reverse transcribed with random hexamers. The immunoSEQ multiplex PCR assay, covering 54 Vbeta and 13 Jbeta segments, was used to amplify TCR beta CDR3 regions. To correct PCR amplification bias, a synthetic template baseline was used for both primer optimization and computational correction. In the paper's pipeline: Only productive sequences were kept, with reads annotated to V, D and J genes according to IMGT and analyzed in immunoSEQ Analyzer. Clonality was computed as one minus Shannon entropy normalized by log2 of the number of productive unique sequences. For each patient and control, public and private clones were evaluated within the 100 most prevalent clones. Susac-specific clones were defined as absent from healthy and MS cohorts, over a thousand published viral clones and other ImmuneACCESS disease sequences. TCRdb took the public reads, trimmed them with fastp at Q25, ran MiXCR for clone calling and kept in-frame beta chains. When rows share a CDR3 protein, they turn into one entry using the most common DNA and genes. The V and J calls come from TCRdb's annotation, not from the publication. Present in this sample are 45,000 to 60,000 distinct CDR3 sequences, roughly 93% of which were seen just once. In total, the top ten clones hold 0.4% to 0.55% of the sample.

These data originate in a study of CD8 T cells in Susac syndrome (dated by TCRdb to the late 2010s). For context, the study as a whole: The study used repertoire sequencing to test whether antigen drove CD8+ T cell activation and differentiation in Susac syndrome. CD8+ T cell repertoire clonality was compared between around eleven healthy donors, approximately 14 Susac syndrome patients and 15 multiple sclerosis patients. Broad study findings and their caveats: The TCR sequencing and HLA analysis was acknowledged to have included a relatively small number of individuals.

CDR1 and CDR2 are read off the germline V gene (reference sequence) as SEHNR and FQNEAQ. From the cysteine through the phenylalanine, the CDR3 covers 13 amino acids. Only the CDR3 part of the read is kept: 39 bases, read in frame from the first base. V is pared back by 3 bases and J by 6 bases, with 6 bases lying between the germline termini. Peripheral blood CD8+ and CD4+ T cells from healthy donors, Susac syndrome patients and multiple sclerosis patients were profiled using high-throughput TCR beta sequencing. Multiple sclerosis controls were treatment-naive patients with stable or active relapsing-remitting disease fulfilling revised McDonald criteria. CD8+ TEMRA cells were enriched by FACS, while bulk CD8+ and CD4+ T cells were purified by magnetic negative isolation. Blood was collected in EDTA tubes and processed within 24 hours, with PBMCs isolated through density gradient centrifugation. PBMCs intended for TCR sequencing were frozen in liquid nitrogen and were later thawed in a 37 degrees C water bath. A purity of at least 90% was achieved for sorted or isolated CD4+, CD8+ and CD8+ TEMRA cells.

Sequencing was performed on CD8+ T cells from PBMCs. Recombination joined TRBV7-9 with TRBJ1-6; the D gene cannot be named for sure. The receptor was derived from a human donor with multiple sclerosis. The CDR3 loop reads CASSFAGNSPLHF. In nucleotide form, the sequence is TGTGCCAGCAGCTTTGCGGGTAATTCACCCCTCCACTTT. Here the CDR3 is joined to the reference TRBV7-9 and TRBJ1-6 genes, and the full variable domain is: DTGVSQNPRHKITKRGQNVTFRCDPISEHNRLYWYRQTLGQGPEFLTYFQNEAQLEKSRLLSDRFSAERPKGSFSTLEIQRTEQGDSAMYLCASSFAGNSPLHFGNGTRLTVT.